Listed below are T cell receptor beta chains from one sample, sequenced in a study of identifying expanded T cells in peripheral blood. Clones were read by immunoSEQ multiplex PCR, and TCRdb kept only the in-frame ones, dropping some. The sample lists approximately 100,000 clones, 75% to 90% seen once, with 16% in the top ten. The specimen was blood. The receptors come from a person aged 18 to 69 in good health. Each CDR3 is given with its conserved first and last residue. Each record gives: clone size, D gene, V gene, J gene, CDR3 protein, CDR3 DNA. D genes are given only for firm matches. Only part of the rows carry a size: once, few, many, or a class if the clone is expanded.

.,TRBD1,TRBV11-3,TRBJ2-2,CASRSGTGLTGELFF,TGTGCCAGCAGGTCCGGGACAGGGTTAACCGGGGAGCTGTTTTTT
once,.,TRBV19,TRBJ2-7,CASSMGFSYEQYF,TGTGCCAGTAGTATGGGTTTTTCGTACGAGCAGTACTTC
.,TRBD2,TRBV10-3,TRBJ2-3,CAISDGTTSTDTQYF,TGTGCCATCAGTGATGGGACTACGAGCACAGATACGCAGTATTTT
once,TRBD1,TRBV19,TRBJ1-2,CASSPGQGASGYTF,TGTGCCAGTAGTCCGGGACAGGGGGCAAGTGGCTACACCTTC
.,.,TRBV6-1,TRBJ1-4,CASQRHHPTNEKLFF,TGTGCCAGCCAGCGTCATCATCCAACTAATGAAAAACTGTTTTTT
.,.,TRBV18,TRBJ2-1,CASSPASLSYNEQFF,TGTGCCAGCTCACCGGCTTCCTTATCCTACAATGAGCAGTTCTTC
.,.,TRBV7-7,TRBJ1-3,CASSPASGNTIYF,TGTGCCAGCAGCCCCGCCTCTGGAAACACCATATATTTT
.,.,TRBV6-5,TRBJ2-7,CASSREGGEQYF,TGTGCCAGCAGCCGAGAAGGCGGGGAGCAGTACTTC
.,TRBD2,TRBV7-2,TRBJ2-7,CASTLSGGYSSYEQYF,TGTGCCAGCACCCTAAGCGGGGGTTACAGCTCCTACGAGCAGTACTTC
.,.,TRBV11-2,TRBJ2-7,CASSLAAGGQYEQYF,TGTGCCAGCAGCTTAGCTGCCGGGGGCCAATACGAGCAGTACTTC
.,.,TRBV4-1,TRBJ2-2,CASSPTNTGELFF,TGCGCCAGCAGCCCCACGAACACCGGGGAGCTGTTTTTT
.,.,TRBV5-1,TRBJ2-1,CASSLSGSTATAHNEQFF,TGCGCCAGCAGCTTGTCCGGCAGCACCGCAACAGCACACAATGAGCAGTTCTTC
.,TRBD2,TRBV5-6,TRBJ2-5,CASSSLAGAETQYF,TGTGCCAGCAGCTCCCTAGCGGGGGCAGAGACCCAGTACTTC
few,.,TRBV7-9,TRBJ1-2,CASSLWDPLGGYTF,TGTGCCAGCAGCTTATGGGACCCGCTGGGCGGCTACACCTTC
.,.,TRBV6-1,TRBJ2-7,CASSQGGHEQYF,TGTGCCAGCAGCCAGGGGGGCCACGAGCAGTACTTC
.,TRBD1,TRBV25-1,TRBJ1-5,CASSDSLQGESNQPQHF,TGTGCCAGCAGTGATTCTCTCCAGGGGGAAAGCAATCAGCCCCAGCATTTT
.,.,TRBV6-6,TRBJ1-5,CASSPSGSTRQPQHF,TGTGCCAGCAGCCCCTCGGGCTCTACGCGGCAGCCCCAGCATTTT
.,TRBD1,TRBV7-8,TRBJ1-4,CASSVGTAATNEKLFF,TGTGCCAGCAGCGTTGGGACAGCTGCAACTAATGAAAAACTGTTTTTT
.,TRBD1,TRBV28,TRBJ2-1,CASRTGHNEQFF,TGTGCCAGTCGGACAGGCCACAATGAGCAGTTCTTC
.,.,TRBV7-9,TRBJ2-7,CASSGSGGSYEQYF,TGTGCCAGCAGCGGATCAGGTGGCTCCTACGAGCAGTACTTC
.,.,TRBV7-2,TRBJ2-3,CASQAYDRGLSTDTQYF,TGTGCCAGCCAAGCTTATGATAGAGGTCTCAGCACAGATACGCAGTATTTT
.,.,TRBV21-1,TRBJ1-4,CASSAKTGWEEKLFF,TGTGCCAGCAGCGCCAAGACAGGGTGGGAGGAAAAACTGTTTTTT
.,TRBD2,TRBV13,TRBJ2-2,CASSFQRGGTGELFF,TGTGCCAGCAGCTTCCAACGGGGAGGGACCGGGGAGCTGTTTTTT
.,TRBD2,TRBV28,TRBJ2-5,CASRVSGGVLETQYF,TGTGCCAGCAGAGTAAGCGGGGGGGTCTTAGAGACCCAGTACTTC
.,.,TRBV7-2,TRBJ2-4,CASSLYFGARFF,TGTGCCAGCAGCTTATACTTCGGGGCCCGCTTCTTC
.,.,TRBV7-6,TRBJ2-7,CASSQGAGGPYEQYF,TGTGCCAGCAGCCAGGGGGCGGGGGGACCCTACGAGCAGTACTTC
few,.,TRBV19,TRBJ2-3,CASSTSSDTQYF,TGTGCCAGTAGTACTTCCTCGGATACGCAGTATTTT
.,.,TRBV21-1,TRBJ2-3,CASSKDRRGGPDTQYF,TGTGCCAGCAGCAAAGACAGGCGGGGGGGCCCAGATACGCAGTATTTT
.,TRBD1,TRBV5-4,TRBJ1-3,CASSPGTDRGNTIYF,TGTGCCAGCAGCCCGGGGACAGATCGTGGAAACACCATATATTTT
.,.,TRBV11-2,TRBJ2-5,CASSLSDQETQYF,TGTGCCAGCAGCTTATCGGACCAAGAGACCCAGTACTTC
.,.,TRBV18,TRBJ1-2,CASSPGGVPAPNYGYTF,TGTGCCAGCTCACCAGGCGGGGTTCCGGCACCTAACTATGGCTACACCTTC
.,.,TRBV5-1,TRBJ1-4,CASSIGTSAGKKLFF,TGCGCCAGCAGCATCGGGACGTCGGCGGGGAAAAAACTGTTTTTT
.,TRBD1,TRBV18,TRBJ2-5,CASSRDRETETQYF,TGTGCCAGCTCACGGGACAGGGAGACGGAGACCCAGTACTTC
.,TRBD2,TRBV11-3,TRBJ2-1,CASSPRRAGDYNEQFF,TGTGCCAGCAGCCCCCGTAGAGCGGGGGACTACAATGAGCAGTTCTTC
.,TRBD1,TRBV2,TRBJ2-2,CASSSGGFGTGELFF,TGTGCCAGCAGCTCAGGGGGCTTTGGCACCGGGGAGCTGTTTTTT
.,.,TRBV5-1,TRBJ1-1,CASSGDTEAFF,TGCGCCAGCAGTGGGGACACTGAAGCTTTCTTT
.,.,TRBV4-1,TRBJ2-1,CASSQVAYNEQFF,TGCGCCAGCAGCCAAGTGGCCTACAATGAGCAGTTCTTC
few,TRBD2,TRBV7-2,TRBJ2-5,CASSYQRGGGETQYF,TGTGCCAGCAGCTATCAGCGGGGGGGCGGAGAGACCCAGTACTTC
.,.,TRBV6-6,TRBJ1-2,CASTYTGTGNYGYTF,TGTGCCAGCACATATACCGGGACGGGAAACTATGGCTACACCTTC